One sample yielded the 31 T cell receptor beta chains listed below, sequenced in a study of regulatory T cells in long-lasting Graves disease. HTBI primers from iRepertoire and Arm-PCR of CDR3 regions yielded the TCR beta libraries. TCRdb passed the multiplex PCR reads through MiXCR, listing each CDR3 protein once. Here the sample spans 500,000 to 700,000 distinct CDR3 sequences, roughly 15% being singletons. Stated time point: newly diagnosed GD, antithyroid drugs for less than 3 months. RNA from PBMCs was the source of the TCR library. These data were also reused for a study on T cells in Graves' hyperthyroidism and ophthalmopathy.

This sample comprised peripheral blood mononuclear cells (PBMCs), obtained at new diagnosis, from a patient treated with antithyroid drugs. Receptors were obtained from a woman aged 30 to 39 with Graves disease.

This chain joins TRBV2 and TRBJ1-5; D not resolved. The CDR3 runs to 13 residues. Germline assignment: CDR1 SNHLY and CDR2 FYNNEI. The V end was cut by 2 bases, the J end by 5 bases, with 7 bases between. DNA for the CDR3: TGTGCCAGCAGTGAATCGGGGTATCAGCCCCAGCATTTT. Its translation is CASSESGYQPQHF.

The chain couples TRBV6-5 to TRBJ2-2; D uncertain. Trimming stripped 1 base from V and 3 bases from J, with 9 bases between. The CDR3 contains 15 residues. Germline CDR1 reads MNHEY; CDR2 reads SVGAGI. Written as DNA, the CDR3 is TGTGCCAGCAGTTACTATTATGGGGACACCGGGGAGCTGTTTTTT. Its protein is CASSYYYGDTGELFF.

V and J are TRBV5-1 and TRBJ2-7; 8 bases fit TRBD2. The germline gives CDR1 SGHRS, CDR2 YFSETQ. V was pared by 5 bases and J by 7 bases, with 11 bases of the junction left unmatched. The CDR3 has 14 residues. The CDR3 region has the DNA TGCGCCAGCAGGCCCGGGACTAGAAATGGGGAGCAGTACTTC. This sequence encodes CASRPGTRNGEQYF.

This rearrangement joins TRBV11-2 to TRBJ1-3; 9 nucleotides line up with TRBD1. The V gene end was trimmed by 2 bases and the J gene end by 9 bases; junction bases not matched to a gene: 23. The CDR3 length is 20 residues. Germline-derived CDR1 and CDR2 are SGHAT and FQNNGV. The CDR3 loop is CASSLTGGLQGATTLSTIYF. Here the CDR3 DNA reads TGTGCCAGCAGCTTAACCGGGGGTCTACAGGGGGCGACTACCTTAAGCACCATATATTTT.

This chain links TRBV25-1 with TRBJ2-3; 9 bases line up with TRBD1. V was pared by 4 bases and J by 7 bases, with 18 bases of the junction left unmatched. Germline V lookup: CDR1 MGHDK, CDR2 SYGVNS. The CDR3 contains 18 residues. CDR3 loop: CASSAEWVGDRVQNTQYF. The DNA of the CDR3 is TGTGCCAGCAGTGCTGAATGGGTCGGGGACAGGGTGCAAAATACGCAGTATTTT.

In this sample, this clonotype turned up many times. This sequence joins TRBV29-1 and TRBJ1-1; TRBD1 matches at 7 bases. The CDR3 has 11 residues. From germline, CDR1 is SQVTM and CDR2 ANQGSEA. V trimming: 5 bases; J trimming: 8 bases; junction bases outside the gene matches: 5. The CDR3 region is CSVTAGQEAFF. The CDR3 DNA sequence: TGCAGCGTTACCGCGGGACAGGAAGCTTTCTTT. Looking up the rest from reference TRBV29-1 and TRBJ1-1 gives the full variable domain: SAVISQKPSRDICQRGTSLTIQCQVDSQVTMMFWYRQQPGQSLTLIATANQGSEATYESGFVIDKFPISRPNLTFSTLTVSNMSPEDSSIYLCSVTAGQEAFFGQGTRLTVV.

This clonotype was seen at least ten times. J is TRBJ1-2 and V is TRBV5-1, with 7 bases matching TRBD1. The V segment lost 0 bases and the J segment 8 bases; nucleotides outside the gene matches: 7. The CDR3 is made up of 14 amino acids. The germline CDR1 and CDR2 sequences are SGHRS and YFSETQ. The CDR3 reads CASSLGQGVWGYTF. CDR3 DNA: TGCGCCAGCAGCTTGGGCCAGGGGGTTTGGGGCTACACCTTC.

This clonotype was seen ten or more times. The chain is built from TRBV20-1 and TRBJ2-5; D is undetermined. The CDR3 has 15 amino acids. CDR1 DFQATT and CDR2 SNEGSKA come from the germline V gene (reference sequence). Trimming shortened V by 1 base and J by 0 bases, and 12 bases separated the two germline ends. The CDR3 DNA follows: TGCAGTGCTAGAGGAGTCCAGGAGTACCAAGAGACCCAGTACTTC. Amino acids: CSARGVQEYQETQYF.

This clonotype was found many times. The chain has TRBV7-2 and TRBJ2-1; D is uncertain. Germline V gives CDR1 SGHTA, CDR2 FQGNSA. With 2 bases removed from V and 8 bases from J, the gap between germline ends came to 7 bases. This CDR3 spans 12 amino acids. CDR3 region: CASSLTGYEQFF. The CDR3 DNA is TGTGCCAGCAGCTTAACGGGTTATGAGCAGTTCTTC.

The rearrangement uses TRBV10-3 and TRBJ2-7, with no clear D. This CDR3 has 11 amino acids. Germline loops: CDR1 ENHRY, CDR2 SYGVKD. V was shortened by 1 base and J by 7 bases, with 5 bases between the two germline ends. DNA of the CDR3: TGTGCCATCAGTGAGTTTCGGGAGCAGTACTTC. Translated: CAISEFREQYF.

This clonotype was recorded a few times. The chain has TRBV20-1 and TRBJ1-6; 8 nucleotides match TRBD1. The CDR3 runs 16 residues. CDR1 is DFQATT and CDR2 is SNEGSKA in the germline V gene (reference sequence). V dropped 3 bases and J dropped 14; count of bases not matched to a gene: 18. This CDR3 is CSASARTGTGDPTLHF. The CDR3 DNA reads TGCAGTGCTAGCGCTAGAACCGGGACAGGAGACCCCACCCTCCACTTT.

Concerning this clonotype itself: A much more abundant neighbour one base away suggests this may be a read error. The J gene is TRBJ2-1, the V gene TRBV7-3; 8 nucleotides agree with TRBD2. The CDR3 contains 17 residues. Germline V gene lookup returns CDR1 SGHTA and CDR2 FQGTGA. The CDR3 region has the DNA TGTGCCAGCAGCTCCCCTGGGAGGACTAGCTTCCACAATAAGCAGTTCTTC. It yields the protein CASSSPGRTSFHNKQFF.

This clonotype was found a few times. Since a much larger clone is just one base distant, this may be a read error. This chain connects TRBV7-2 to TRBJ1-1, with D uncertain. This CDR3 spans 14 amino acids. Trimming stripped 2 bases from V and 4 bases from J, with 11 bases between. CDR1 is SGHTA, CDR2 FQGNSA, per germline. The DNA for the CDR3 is TGTGCCAGCAGCTTATTCGGGCCGAGCACTGAAGCTTTCTTT. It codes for CASSLFGPSTEAFF.

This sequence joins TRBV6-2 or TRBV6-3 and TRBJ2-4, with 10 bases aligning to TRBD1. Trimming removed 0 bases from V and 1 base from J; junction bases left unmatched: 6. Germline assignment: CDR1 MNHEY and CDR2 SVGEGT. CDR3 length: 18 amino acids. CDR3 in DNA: TGTGCCAGCAGTTACTCGAGTATGGGACAGGGGGCCAAAAACATTCAGTACTTC. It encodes CASSYSSMGQGAKNIQYF.

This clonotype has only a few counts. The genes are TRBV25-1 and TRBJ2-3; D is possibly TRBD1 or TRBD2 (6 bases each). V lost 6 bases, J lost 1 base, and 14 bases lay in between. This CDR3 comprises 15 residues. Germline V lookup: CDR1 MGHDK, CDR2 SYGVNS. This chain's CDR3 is CASSGGDAGTDTQYF. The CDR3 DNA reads TGTGCCAGCAGCGGGGGCGATGCGGGCACAGATACGCAGTATTTT.

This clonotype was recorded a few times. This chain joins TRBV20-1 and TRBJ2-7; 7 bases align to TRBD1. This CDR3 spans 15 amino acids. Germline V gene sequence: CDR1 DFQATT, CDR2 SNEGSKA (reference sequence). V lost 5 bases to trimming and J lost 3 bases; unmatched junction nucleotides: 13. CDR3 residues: CSAGTAALSFYEQYF. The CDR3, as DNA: TGCAGTGCTGGGACAGCAGCCCTAAGCTTCTACGAGCAGTACTTC.

CDR3 DNA: TGTGCCAGCAGTCACTTGGGACGGCGGGGCAAAAATTCGGATACGCAGTATTTT. Its protein product is CASSHLGRRGKNSDTQYF. J is TRBJ2-3 and V is TRBV6-5, with D tentatively TRBD2 (6 bases). Trimming shortened V by 5 bases and J by 6 bases, and 27 bases separated the two germline ends. The CDR3 spans 18 residues. Germline assignment: CDR1 MNHEY and CDR2 SVGAGI.

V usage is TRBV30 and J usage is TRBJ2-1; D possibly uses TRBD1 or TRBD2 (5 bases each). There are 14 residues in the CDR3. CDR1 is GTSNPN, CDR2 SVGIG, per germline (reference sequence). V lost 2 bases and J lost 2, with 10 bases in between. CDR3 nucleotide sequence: TGTGCCTGGAGTCCTGGGACCCCCTACAATGAGCAGTTCTTC. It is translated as CAWSPGTPYNEQFF.

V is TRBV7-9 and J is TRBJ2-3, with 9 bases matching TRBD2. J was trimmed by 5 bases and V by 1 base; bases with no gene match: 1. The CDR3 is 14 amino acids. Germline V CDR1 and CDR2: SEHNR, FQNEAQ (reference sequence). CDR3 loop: CASSLELAGDTQYF. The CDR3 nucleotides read TGTGCCAGCAGCTTAGAACTAGCGGGAGATACGCAGTATTTT.

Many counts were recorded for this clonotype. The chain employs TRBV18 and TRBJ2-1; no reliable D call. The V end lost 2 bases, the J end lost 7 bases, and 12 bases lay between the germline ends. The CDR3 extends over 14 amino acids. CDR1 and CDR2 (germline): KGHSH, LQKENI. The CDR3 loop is CASSPNKGRNEQFF. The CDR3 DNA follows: TGTGCCAGCTCACCAAACAAGGGAAGGAATGAGCAGTTCTTC.

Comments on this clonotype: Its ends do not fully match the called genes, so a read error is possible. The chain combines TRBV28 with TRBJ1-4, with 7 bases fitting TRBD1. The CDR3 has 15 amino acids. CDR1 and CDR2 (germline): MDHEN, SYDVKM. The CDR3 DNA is TGTGCCAGCAAACCGGGACAGACAACTAATGAAGAACTGTTTTTT. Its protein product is CASKPGQTTNEELFF.

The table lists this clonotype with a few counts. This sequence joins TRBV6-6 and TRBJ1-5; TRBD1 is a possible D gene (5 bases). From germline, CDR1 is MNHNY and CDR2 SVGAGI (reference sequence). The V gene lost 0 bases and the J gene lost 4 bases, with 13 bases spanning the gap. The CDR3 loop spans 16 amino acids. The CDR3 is CASSYSERGGNQPQHF. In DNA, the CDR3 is TGTGCCAGCAGTTACTCGGAAAGGGGCGGGAATCAGCCCCAGCATTTT.

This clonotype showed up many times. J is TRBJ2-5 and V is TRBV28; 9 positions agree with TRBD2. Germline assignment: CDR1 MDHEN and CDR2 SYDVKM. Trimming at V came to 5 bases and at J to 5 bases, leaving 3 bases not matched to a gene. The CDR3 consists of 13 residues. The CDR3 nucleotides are TGTGCCAGCAGTCCCGGGACTAGCGAGACCCAGTACTTC. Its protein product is CASSPGTSETQYF.

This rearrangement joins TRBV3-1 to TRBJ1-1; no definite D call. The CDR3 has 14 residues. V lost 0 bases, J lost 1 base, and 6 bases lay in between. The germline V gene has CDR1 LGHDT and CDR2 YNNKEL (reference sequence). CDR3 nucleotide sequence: TGTGCCAGCAGCCAAGATTGGACGAACACTGAAGCTTTCTTT. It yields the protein CASSQDWTNTEAFF. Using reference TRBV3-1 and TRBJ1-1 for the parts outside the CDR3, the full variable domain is DTAVSQTPKYLVTQMGNDKSIKCEQNLGHDTMYWYKQDSKKFLKIMFSYNNKELIINETVPNRFSPKSPDKAHLNLHINSLELGDSAVYFCASSQDWTNTEAFFGQGTRLTVV.

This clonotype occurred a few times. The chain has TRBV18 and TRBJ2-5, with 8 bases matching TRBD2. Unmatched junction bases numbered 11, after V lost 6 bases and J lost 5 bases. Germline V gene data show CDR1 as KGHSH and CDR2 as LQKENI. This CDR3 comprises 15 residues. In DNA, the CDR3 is TGTGCCAGCTCCCCCACGGGGGGGAACAGGGAGACCCAGTACTTC. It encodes CASSPTGGNRETQYF.

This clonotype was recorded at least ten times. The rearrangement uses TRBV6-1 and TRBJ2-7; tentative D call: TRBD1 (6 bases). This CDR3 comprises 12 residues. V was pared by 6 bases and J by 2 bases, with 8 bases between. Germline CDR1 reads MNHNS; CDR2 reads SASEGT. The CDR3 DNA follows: TGTGCCAGCAGGGGGACAACCTACGAGCAGTACTTC. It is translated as CASRGTTYEQYF.

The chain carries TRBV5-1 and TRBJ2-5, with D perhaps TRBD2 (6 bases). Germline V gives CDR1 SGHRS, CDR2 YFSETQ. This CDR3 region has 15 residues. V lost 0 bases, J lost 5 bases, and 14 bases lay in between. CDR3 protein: CASSLGLVGVETQYF. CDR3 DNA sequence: TGCGCCAGCAGCTTGGGACTAGTGGGGGTGGAGACCCAGTACTTC.

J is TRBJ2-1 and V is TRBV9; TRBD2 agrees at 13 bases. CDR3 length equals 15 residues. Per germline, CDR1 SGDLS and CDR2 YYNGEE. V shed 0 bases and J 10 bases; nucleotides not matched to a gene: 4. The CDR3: CASSVEGLAGEEQFF. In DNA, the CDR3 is TGTGCCAGCAGCGTAGAAGGACTAGCGGGAGAAGAGCAGTTCTTC.

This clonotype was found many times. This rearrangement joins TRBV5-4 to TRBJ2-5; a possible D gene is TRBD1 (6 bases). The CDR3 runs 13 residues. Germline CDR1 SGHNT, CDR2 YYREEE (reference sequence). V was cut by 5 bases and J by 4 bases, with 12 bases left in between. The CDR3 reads CASSFRGGETQYF. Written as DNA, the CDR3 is TGTGCCAGCAGTTTCAGGGGTGGAGAGACCCAGTACTTC.

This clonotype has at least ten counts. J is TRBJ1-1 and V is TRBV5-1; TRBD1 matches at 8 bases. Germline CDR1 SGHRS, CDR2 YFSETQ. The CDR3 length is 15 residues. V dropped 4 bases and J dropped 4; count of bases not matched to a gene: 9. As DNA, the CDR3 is TGCGCCAGCAGCCAAACAGGGGGAGTGGGCACTGAAGCTTTCTTT. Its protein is CASSQTGGVGTEAFF.

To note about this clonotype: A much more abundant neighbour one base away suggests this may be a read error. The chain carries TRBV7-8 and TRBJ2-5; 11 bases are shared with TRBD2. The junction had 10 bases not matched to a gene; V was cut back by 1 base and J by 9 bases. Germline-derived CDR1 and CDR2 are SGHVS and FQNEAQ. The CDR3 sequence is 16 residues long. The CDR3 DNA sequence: TGTGCCAGCAGCTTAGGGGGTCTAGCGGGAGGTGAGGCCCAGTACTTC. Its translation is CASSLGGLAGGEAQYF.